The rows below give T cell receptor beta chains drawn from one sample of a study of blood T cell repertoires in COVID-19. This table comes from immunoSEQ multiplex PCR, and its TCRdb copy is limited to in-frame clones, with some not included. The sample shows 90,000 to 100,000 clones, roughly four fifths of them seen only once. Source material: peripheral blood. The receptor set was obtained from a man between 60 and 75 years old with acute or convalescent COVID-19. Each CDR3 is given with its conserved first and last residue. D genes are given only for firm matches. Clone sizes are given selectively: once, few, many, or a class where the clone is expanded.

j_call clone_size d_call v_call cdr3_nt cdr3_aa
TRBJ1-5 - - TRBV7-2 TGTGCCAGCACACTCTCGCGGGGAGTCAATCAGCCCCAGCATTTT CASTLSRGVNQPQHF
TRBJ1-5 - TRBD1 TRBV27 TGTGCCAGCACCCCCGACAGGGTCGGGGGTCAGCCCCAGCATTTT CASTPDRVGGQPQHF
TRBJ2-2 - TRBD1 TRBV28 TGTGCCAGCAGTCGTATCCGGGACAGGGACACCGGGGAGCTGTTTTTT CASSRIRDRDTGELFF
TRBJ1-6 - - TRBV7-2 TGTGCCAGCAGCGGCCAGGTATCCGCCAATTCACCCCTCCACTTT CASSGQVSANSPLHF
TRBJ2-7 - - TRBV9 TGTGCCAGCAGCGTAGATGAGGGATACGAGCAGTACTTC CASSVDEGYEQYF
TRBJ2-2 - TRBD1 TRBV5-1 TGCGCCACACGACAGGGGGCGGCGGACACCGGGGAGCTGTTTTTT CATRQGAADTGELFF
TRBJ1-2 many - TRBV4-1 TGCGCCAGCAGCCAATCCGGACAGATTGGCTACACCTTC CASSQSGQIGYTF
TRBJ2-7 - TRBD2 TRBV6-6 TGTGCCAGCAGTTATTTTTGGGCTAGCGGTCACTACGAGCAGTACTTC CASSYFWASGHYEQYF
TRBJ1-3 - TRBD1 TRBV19 TGTGCCAGCAGAGCAAGGCGACAGGGTGAAAACACCATATATTTT CASRARRQGENTIYF
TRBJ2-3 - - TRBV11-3 TGTGCCAGCGGCCGGGGTCTCACAGATACGCAGTATTTT CASGRGLTDTQYF
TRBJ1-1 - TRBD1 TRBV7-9 TGTGCCAGCAGCCCCCAGGGGGTGGTCACTGAAGCTTTCTTT CASSPQGVVTEAFF
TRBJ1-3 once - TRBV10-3 TGTGCCATCAACTCCAGGGACTCTGGAAACACCATATATTTT CAINSRDSGNTIYF
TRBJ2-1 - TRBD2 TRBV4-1 TGCGCCAGCAGCCAACTTCTAGCGGGGGTCTATGTAAATGAGCAGTTCTTC CASSQLLAGVYVNEQFF
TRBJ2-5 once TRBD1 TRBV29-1 TGCAGCGTTGAAGGACAGGGGTTTCTCGAGGAAGAGACCCAGTACTTC CSVEGQGFLEEETQYF
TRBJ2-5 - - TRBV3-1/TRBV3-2 TGTGCCAGCAGCCAAGCCCCAGGGATTATCTACGAGACCCAGTACTTC CASSQAPGIIYETQYF
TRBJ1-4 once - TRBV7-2 TGTGCCAGCAGCTTAGCGATGGGCAGTGGTGGAAAACTGTTTTTT CASSLAMGSGGKLFF
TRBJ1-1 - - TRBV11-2 TGTGCCAGCAGCTTAGGGGAGTTCATGAACACTGAAGCTTTCTTT CASSLGEFMNTEAFF
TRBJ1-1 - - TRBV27 TGTGCCAGCAGCGCCGGGGGGGTAGTTGGTGAAGCTTTCTTT CASSAGGVVGEAFF